This entry concerns a single TCR beta chain. Its antigen is as yet unknown. The junction differs from germline at one of its ends, possibly a read error. This entry belongs to a study of human T cells and chemical hapten exposure. This CDR3 is built from 13 residues. Germline-derived CDR1 and CDR2 are SSHAT and FNYEAQ (reference sequence). Sample time point: patch test 2, 6 weeks after DPC sensitization. Treatment described: therapeutic diphenylcyclopropenone sensitization with weekly scalp DPC. Each CDR3 protein gets one entry after TCRdb re-called the RACE reads with MiXCR. The table shows fewer than 100,000 distinct CDR3 sequences, with over 7.5% occurring only once. Whole-study findings and limits: After DPC sensitization, TCRs above 1 in 1000 frequency showed no change.

Specimen: whole blood, collected in connection with sensitization to the hapten diphenylcyclopropenone (DPC). The origin of this receptor is a woman in her forties with alopecia areata. Some clones in this sample may be carry-over from other donors' samples. V gene TRBV7-7 combines with J gene TRBJ2-1; D uncertain. Here the CDR3 DNA reads TGTGCTAGCAGCTCCCGTCCGGGTTATGAGCAGTTCTTC. Its protein is CASSSRPGYEQFF. The variable domain in full, with the rest retrieved from reference TRBV7-7 and TRBJ2-1, is GAGVSQSPRYKVTKRGQDVTLRCDPISSHATLYWYQQALGQGPEFLTYFNYEAQPDKSGLPSDRFSAERPEGSISTLTIQRTEQRDSAMYRCASSSRPGYEQFFGPGTRLTVL.